This T cell receptor beta chain is from a study of blood T cell repertoires in COVID-19. Study context: The study drew acute and convalescent COVID-19 samples from the United States, Italy and Spain.

There are 17 residues in the CDR3. V lost 4 bases to trimming and J lost 0 bases, with 16 bases between them. Germline lookup yields CDR1 MGHRA and CDR2 YSYEKL. Original processing notes: Quantification of nucleated cells was approximated via reference gene primer amplification. Sequenced by immunoSEQ multiplex PCR; TCRdb stores in-frame clones only, minus some. D and trimming were read from the DNA, whereas the V and J calls and clone size are those reported in that table. There are around 300,000 clones in the sample; around 90% occur only once, and 1% lies in the top ten. The specimen was peripheral blood. The TCR comes from a man aged 45-60 years with active or convalescent COVID-19. The V and J genes are TRBV4-1 and TRBJ1-5, with a tentative D call TRBD1 (6 bases). CDR3 DNA: TGCGCCAGCAGCCTCAGATGGGCAGGGGATAGCAATCAGCCCCAGCATTTT. It translates to CASSLRWAGDSNQPQHF.